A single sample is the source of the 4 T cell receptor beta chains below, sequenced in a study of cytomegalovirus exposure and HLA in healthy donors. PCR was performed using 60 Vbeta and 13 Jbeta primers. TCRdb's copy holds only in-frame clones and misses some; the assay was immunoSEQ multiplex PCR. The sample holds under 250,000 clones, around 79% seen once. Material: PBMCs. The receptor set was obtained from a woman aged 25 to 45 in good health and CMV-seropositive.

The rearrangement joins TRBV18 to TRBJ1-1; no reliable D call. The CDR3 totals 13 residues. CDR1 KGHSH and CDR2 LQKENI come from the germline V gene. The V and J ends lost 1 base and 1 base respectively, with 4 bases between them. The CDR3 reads CASSPQRNTEAFF. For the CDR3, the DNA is TGTGCCAGCTCACCACAGAGGAACACTGAAGCTTTCTTT.

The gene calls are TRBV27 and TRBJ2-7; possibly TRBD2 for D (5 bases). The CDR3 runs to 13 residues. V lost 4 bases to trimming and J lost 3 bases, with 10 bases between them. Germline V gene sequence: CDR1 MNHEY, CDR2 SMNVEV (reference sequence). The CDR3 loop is CASSWGANYEQYF. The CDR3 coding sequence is TGTGCCAGCAGTTGGGGAGCCAACTACGAGCAGTACTTC.

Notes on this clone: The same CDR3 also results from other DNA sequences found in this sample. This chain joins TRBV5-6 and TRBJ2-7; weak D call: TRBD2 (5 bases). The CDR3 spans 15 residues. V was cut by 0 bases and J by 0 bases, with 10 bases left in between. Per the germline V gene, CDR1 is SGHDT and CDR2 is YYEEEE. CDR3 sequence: CASSLGSGSSYEQYF. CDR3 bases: TGTGCCAGCAGCTTGGGGTCTGGGAGCTCCTACGAGCAGTACTTC.

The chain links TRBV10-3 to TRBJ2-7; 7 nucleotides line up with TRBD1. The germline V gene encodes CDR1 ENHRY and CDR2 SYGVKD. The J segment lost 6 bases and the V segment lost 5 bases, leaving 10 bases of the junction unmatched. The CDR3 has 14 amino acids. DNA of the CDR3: TGTGCCATCAGTAGGGACAGTGCTCTAGGCGAGCAGTACTTC. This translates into CAISRDSALGEQYF.